Presented here are 32 T cell receptor beta chains from one specimen sequenced in a study of pediatric ulcerative colitis. TCRdb keeps only in-frame clones here, not all; method: immunoSEQ multiplex PCR. The repertoire holds 65,000 or so clones, with roughly nine tenths as singletons. Sequencing was performed on blood. The source is a boy aged 5 to 17 with severe ulcerative colitis.

The chain is built from TRBV7-9 and TRBJ1-1; 9 positions match TRBD1. CDR3 length: 16 residues. Trimming took 7 bases from V and 0 from J; bases not matched to a gene: 9. CDR1 is SEHNR and CDR2 is FQNEAQ in the germline V gene (reference sequence). Written as DNA, the CDR3 is TGTGCCAGCACCCAAACGGGACAGGGAATGAACACTGAAGCTTTCTTT. As protein: CASTQTGQGMNTEAFF.

The V and J genes are TRBV10-2 and TRBJ2-1; D could derive from TRBD1 or TRBD2 (5 bases each). The CDR3 extends over 13 amino acids. Germline CDR1 is WSHSY and CDR2 is SAAADI. V dropped 8 bases and J dropped 7 bases, with 15 bases sitting between them. Here the CDR3 reads CASSPAWGNEQFF. CDR3 coding DNA: TGCGCCAGCTCTCCAGCGTGGGGGAATGAGCAGTTCTTC.

The rearrangement links TRBV29-1 to TRBJ2-5, with 7 bases that match TRBD1. V trimming: 6 bases; J trimming: 5 bases; junction bases outside the gene matches: 3. CDR1 is SQVTM and CDR2 is ANQGSEA in the germline V gene. The CDR3 covers 11 residues. The CDR3 DNA is TGCAGCGTGGACAGGACGGAGACCCAGTACTTC. Its protein is CSVDRTETQYF.

This CDR3 is CASGQGVDEQFF. In DNA, the CDR3 is TGTGCCAGCGGGCAGGGTGTTGATGAGCAGTTCTTC. The chain is built from TRBV19 and TRBJ2-1; TRBD1 might be the D (5 bases). CDR1 and CDR2 (germline): LNHDA, SQIVND (reference sequence). V lost 9 bases and J 8 bases, leaving 14 bases between the germline ends. The CDR3 runs 12 residues.

This sequence joins TRBV5-4 and TRBJ2-2, with 9 bases matching TRBD1. Germline CDR1 reads SGHNT; CDR2 reads YYREEE (reference sequence). The CDR3 runs to 18 residues. The trim removed 0 bases at V and 3 bases at J, leaving 9 bases unmatched. This CDR3 reads CASSLEGGQGIDTGELFF. In nucleotides, the CDR3 is TGTGCCAGCAGCTTGGAAGGAGGACAGGGGATAGACACCGGGGAGCTGTTTTTT. Using reference TRBV5-4 and TRBJ2-2 for the parts outside the CDR3, the full variable domain is ETGVTQSPTHLIKTRGQQVTLRCSSQSGHNTVSWYQQALGQGPQFIFQYYREEENGRGNFPPRFSGLQFPNYSSELNVNALELDDSALYLCASSLEGGQGIDTGELFFGEGSRLTVL.

The V call is TRBV28, the J call TRBJ2-5; 9 nucleotides agree with TRBD2. This CDR3 contains 15 residues. V was clipped by 6 bases and J by 5 bases; unmatched bases: 10. CDR1 and CDR2 from the germline V gene are MDHEN and SYDVKM. CDR3 coding DNA: TGTGCCAGCAGCTTCTATAGCGGGAGTGGGGAGACCCAGTACTTC. It specifies CASSFYSGSGETQYF.

This chain joins TRBV2 and TRBJ1-1, with 9 bases lining up with TRBD1. CDR1 is SNHLY, CDR2 FYNNEI, per germline. The J segment lost 4 bases and the V segment lost 5 bases, leaving 5 bases of the junction unmatched. The CDR3 extends over 14 amino acids. Here the CDR3 DNA reads TGTGCCAGCAGTCTTGAGACAGGGGGCACTGAAGCTTTCTTT. This gives the protein CASSLETGGTEAFF. The variable domain in full, with the rest retrieved from reference TRBV2 and TRBJ1-1, is EPEVTQTPSHQVTQMGQEVILRCVPISNHLYFYWYRQILGQKVEFLVSFYNNEISEKSEIFDDQFSVERPDGSNFTLKIRSTKLEDSAMYFCASSLETGGTEAFFGQGTRLTVV.

J is TRBJ2-1 and V is TRBV11-3; tentative D call: TRBD1 (6 bases). Germline V CDR1 and CDR2: SGHNT, YENEEA. V lost 0 bases and J 2 bases, leaving 11 bases between the germline ends. The length of the CDR3 is 16 residues. In DNA, the CDR3 is TGTGCCAGCAGCTTAGAGGGTCAGGGGCCCTACAATGAGCAGTTCTTC. Amino acids: CASSLEGQGPYNEQFF.

V gene TRBV11-1 combines with J gene TRBJ2-1; 9 bases agree with TRBD2. This CDR3 has 14 residues. With V trimmed by 4 bases and J by 6 bases, 4 bases remained unmatched. CDR1 is SGHAT and CDR2 is FQDESV in the germline V gene (reference sequence). Written as DNA, the CDR3 is TGTGCCAGCAGCTCGGGACTAGCAGGCAATGAGCAGTTCTTC. It translates to CASSSGLAGNEQFF.

The chain employs TRBV5-1 and TRBJ2-7; 8 nucleotides match TRBD2. V was clipped by 4 bases and J by 0 bases; unmatched bases: 6. This CDR3 is built from 15 residues. CDR1 SGHRS and CDR2 YFSETQ come from the germline V gene. CDR3 residues: CASSPTTSASYEQYF. The CDR3 nucleotides are TGCGCCAGCAGCCCAACGACTAGCGCCTCCTACGAGCAGTACTTC. The full variable domain, completed using reference TRBV5-1 and TRBJ2-7, is KAGVTQTPRYLIKTRGQQVTLSCSPISGHRSVSWYQQTPGQGLQFLFEYFSETQRNKGNFPGRFSGRQFSNSRSEMNVSTLELGDSALYLCASSPTTSASYEQYFGPGTRLTVT.

This chain connects TRBV7-2 to TRBJ1-1; D not resolved. Germline loops: CDR1 SGHTA, CDR2 FQGNSA. Trimming cost V 5 bases and J 1 base, with 11 bases left between them. The CDR3 consists of 14 residues. The CDR3 DNA sequence: TGTGCCAGCAGCCAATACTCAGCGAACACTGAAGCTTTCTTT. It translates to CASSQYSANTEAFF.

The rearrangement joins TRBV11-2 to TRBJ2-7, with a tentative D call TRBD2 (5 bases). This CDR3 comprises 11 residues. Germline V lookup: CDR1 SGHAT, CDR2 FQNNGV. V lost 5 bases and J 7 bases, leaving 9 bases between the germline ends. CDR3 bases: TGTGCCAGCAGCGACGGAGGAGAGCAGTACTTC. It translates to CASSDGGEQYF.

This clone was recorded once. This chain links TRBV7-9 with TRBJ2-1; the match to TRBD2 covers 8 bases. The CDR3 length is 15 residues. CDR1 and CDR2 (germline): SEHNR, FQNEAQ (reference sequence). With 1 base clipped from V and 9 bases from J, the junction kept 8 bases outside the gene matches. In DNA form, the CDR3 reads TGTGCCAGCAGCTTAGTTACGGGAGGGCCACGTGAGCAGTTCTTC. Protein: CASSLVTGGPREQFF. The whole variable domain, filled in from reference TRBV7-9 and TRBJ2-1, reads DTGVSQNPRHKITKRGQNVTFRCDPISEHNRLYWYRQTLGQGPEFLTYFQNEAQLEKSRLLSDRFSAERPKGSFSTLEIQRTEQGDSAMYLCASSLVTGGPREQFFGPGTRLTVL.

V gene TRBV7-9 combines with J gene TRBJ2-1; D is undetermined. V lost 1 base, J lost 4 bases, and 2 bases lay in between. The length of the CDR3 is 12 residues. Germline assignment: CDR1 SEHNR and CDR2 FQNEAQ (reference sequence). The CDR3, as DNA: TGTGCCAGCAGCTTAGGGTACAATGAGCAGTTCTTC. Translating gives CASSLGYNEQFF.

This clone has only a few counts. V usage is TRBV7-8 and J usage is TRBJ2-7; D may be TRBD2 (6 bases). CDR3 length: 13 amino acids. CDR1 is SGHVS, CDR2 FQNEAQ, per germline. The V gene lost 5 bases and the J gene lost 6 bases, with 14 bases spanning the gap. CDR3 bases: TGTGCCAGCAGCGGCCCGGGACTCAGCGAGCAGTACTTC. This sequence encodes CASSGPGLSEQYF.

CDR3 in DNA: TGTGCCAGCAGCTTATTAGCGGGAGGGCCAGCGGATACGCAGTATTTT. Encoded protein: CASSLLAGGPADTQYF. The chain uses TRBV7-6 and TRBJ2-3, with 11 bases fitting TRBD2. This CDR3 has 16 residues. Germline CDR1 is SGHVS and CDR2 is FNYEAQ. Trimming cost V 2 bases and J 6 bases; bases outside gene matches: 7.

This clone was detected only once. V gene TRBV4-3 combines with J gene TRBJ2-1; no definite D call. This CDR3 contains 13 residues. V was shortened by 2 bases and J by 7 bases, with 9 bases between the two germline ends. Germline V lookup: CDR1 LGHNA, CDR2 YSLEER. The CDR3 loop is CASSQTALNEQFF. CDR3 in DNA: TGCGCCAGCAGCCAAACCGCGTTAAATGAGCAGTTCTTC.

The V gene is TRBV5-1, the J gene TRBJ2-1, with 11 bases that match TRBD2. The CDR3 contains 15 residues. The V segment lost 0 bases and the J segment 6 bases; nucleotides outside the gene matches: 2. Germline V lookup: CDR1 SGHRS, CDR2 YFSETQ. The CDR3 DNA is TGCGCCAGCAGCTTGGGACTAGCGGGAATCAATGAGCAGTTCTTC. Its translation is CASSLGLAGINEQFF. The variable domain in full, completed from reference TRBV5-1 and TRBJ2-1, reads KAGVTQTPRYLIKTRGQQVTLSCSPISGHRSVSWYQQTPGQGLQFLFEYFSETQRNKGNFPGRFSGRQFSNSRSEMNVSTLELGDSALYLCASSLGLAGINEQFFGPGTRLTVL.

The genes are TRBV6-5 and TRBJ2-1; 7 bases are a match to TRBD2. The CDR3 is 16 amino acids. Germline V gene data show CDR1 as MNHEY and CDR2 as SVGAGI. V trimming: 3 bases; J trimming: 9 bases; junction bases outside the gene matches: 14. As DNA, the CDR3 is TGTGCCAGCAGTTATTTATCTAGTGGGAGGGCCCTTGAGCAGTTCTTC. Its translation is CASSYLSSGRALEQFF.

This chain connects TRBV5-1 to TRBJ1-1; perhaps TRBD1 as D (5 bases). The V end lost 4 bases, the J end lost 5 bases, and 12 bases lay between the germline ends. CDR3 size: 13 residues. The germline gives CDR1 SGHRS, CDR2 YFSETQ. The CDR3 DNA sequence: TGCGCCAGCAGCCTCATACAGGAAACTGAAGCTTTCTTT. It yields the protein CASSLIQETEAFF.

This clone appeared a few times. V gene TRBV7-9 combines with J gene TRBJ1-1, with no clear D. The CDR3 sequence is 17 residues long. V was cut by 1 base and J by 3 bases, with 18 bases left in between. The germline V gene encodes CDR1 SEHNR and CDR2 FQNEAQ (reference sequence). This chain's CDR3 is CASSLGVLSESDTEAFF. The CDR3 DNA follows: TGTGCCAGCAGCTTAGGGGTTCTGAGTGAATCGGACACTGAAGCTTTCTTT. Filled out from reference TRBV7-9 and TRBJ1-1, the complete variable domain reads DTGVSQNPRHKITKRGQNVTFRCDPISEHNRLYWYRQTLGQGPEFLTYFQNEAQLEKSRLLSDRFSAERPKGSFSTLEIQRTEQGDSAMYLCASSLGVLSESDTEAFFGQGTRLTVV.

The chain links TRBV27 to TRBJ2-1, with D possibly matching TRBD2 (6 bases). The V end was cut by 3 bases, the J end by 0 bases, with 6 bases between. The CDR3 sequence is 14 residues long. Germline-derived CDR1 and CDR2 are MNHEY and SMNVEV (reference sequence). CDR3 protein: CASSLTSSYNEQFF. The CDR3 DNA is TGTGCCAGCAGTTTGACTAGCTCCTACAATGAGCAGTTCTTC.

This clone showed up just once. This chain links TRBV7-9 with TRBJ1-2, with D possibly being TRBD1 (5 bases). CDR3 length: 13 amino acids. V lost 3 bases and J lost 7, with 12 bases in between. Germline CDR1 and CDR2: SEHNR and FQNEAQ (reference sequence). The CDR3 nucleotides are TGTGCCAGCAGCTTGGCAGGGTATTCTGGCTACACCTTC. Translated, it gives CASSLAGYSGYTF.

The chain employs TRBV11-3 and TRBJ1-1; a weak D match, TRBD1 (5 bases). Trimming left V 2 bases short and J 3 bases short, with 10 bases between. Per germline, CDR1 SGHNT and CDR2 YENEEA. CDR3 size: 14 residues. CDR3: CASSLQGTDTEAFF. The CDR3 DNA follows: TGTGCCAGCAGCTTACAGGGTACCGACACTGAAGCTTTCTTT.

V is TRBV27 and J is TRBJ2-1; 8 nucleotides align to TRBD2. The CDR3 runs to 16 residues. J was trimmed by 4 bases and V by 2 bases; bases with no gene match: 7. Germline V CDR1 and CDR2: MNHEY, SMNVEV (reference sequence). The CDR3 DNA sequence: TGTGCCAGCAGTTTAACCCCGGGAGGGCGATACAATGAGCAGTTCTTC. This encodes CASSLTPGGRYNEQFF.

In this sample, this clone turned up a few times. The chain has TRBV7-9 and TRBJ1-2; D is uncertain. Per germline, CDR1 SEHNR and CDR2 FQNEAQ (reference sequence). Trimming removed 4 bases at V and 2 bases at J, with 14 bases between. This CDR3 spans 15 amino acids. CDR3 in DNA: TGTGCCAGCAGCTCGGACGAACAGTCCAACTATGGCTACACCTTC. Amino acid sequence: CASSSDEQSNYGYTF.

The genes are TRBV14 and TRBJ2-5; D call uncertain. In germline, CDR1 is SGHDN, CDR2 FVKESK. Trimming left V 3 bases short and J 2 bases short, with 4 bases between. The CDR3 covers 12 residues. The CDR3 nucleotides are TGTGCCAGCAGCCAGAGGCAAGAGACCCAGTACTTC. As protein: CASSQRQETQYF.

The V and J genes are TRBV19 and TRBJ1-2, with D unclear. The CDR3 loop spans 15 amino acids. Trimming pared 3 bases from V and 4 bases from J, leaving 15 bases between. Germline V gene sequence: CDR1 LNHDA, CDR2 SQIVND (reference sequence). CDR3 coding DNA: TGTGCCAGTAGTATCACTGGACGGGATAGCTATGGCTACACCTTC. It is translated as CASSITGRDSYGYTF.

The chain has TRBV14 and TRBJ2-1; the match to TRBD2 covers 12 bases. The junction had 3 bases not matched to a gene; V was cut back by 4 bases and J by 2 bases. Germline V lookup: CDR1 SGHDN, CDR2 FVKESK. CDR3 length: 16 amino acids. In DNA, the CDR3 is TGTGCCAGCAGCCCTTGGACTAGCGGGACCTACAATGAGCAGTTCTTC. Protein product: CASSPWTSGTYNEQFF.

The chain couples TRBV19 to TRBJ2-2; 8 bases line up with TRBD1. Germline CDR1 LNHDA, CDR2 SQIVND (reference sequence). The CDR3 spans 15 residues. V lost 4 bases to trimming and J lost 7 bases; unmatched junction nucleotides: 8. The CDR3 region has the DNA TGTGCCAGTAGTAAGTCCGGACAGGGTATCGGGGAGCTGTTTTTT. It translates to CASSKSGQGIGELFF.

The rearrangement uses TRBV29-1 and TRBJ1-3, with D hard to call. V lost 5 bases and J lost 7, with 15 bases in between. Germline V CDR1 and CDR2: SQVTM, ANQGSEA. This CDR3 is 13 amino acids long. The CDR3 DNA sequence: TGCAGCGTTCGCGCCCAAAATCGGAACACCATATATTTT. This encodes CSVRAQNRNTIYF.

The gene calls are TRBV7-9 and TRBJ2-7; no firm D call. Trimming took 3 bases from V and 0 from J, leaving 15 bases between them. Looked up from germline, CDR1 is SEHNR and CDR2 is FQNEAQ (reference sequence). The CDR3 has 16 amino acids. As DNA, the CDR3 is TGTGCCAGCAGCTTGGTGTCGACGGAGTTCTCCTACGAGCAGTACTTC. It translates to CASSLVSTEFSYEQYF.